This T cell receptor beta chain was retrieved from a study of shared clonotypes between healthy human individuals. Findings and limits, study-wide: Clonotypes shared by all four donors outscored non-shared clonotypes in generation probability.

Of note for this clone: The antigen remains unidentified.

Deep level was the assay's run setting. TCRdb's table, derived via immunoSEQ multiplex PCR, lists solely in-frame clones and lacks some. The sample lists hundreds of thousands of clones, less than 80% occurring once. Material for sequencing was memory CD4+ T cells sorted from blood. Subset here: CD45RA-negative fraction. The origin of this receptor is a woman aged 25-40 years in good health.

CDR3 sequence reads: CASSLRQGPQETQYF. CDR3 nucleotide sequence: TGCGCCAGCAGCTTACGACAGGGTCCCCAAGAGACCCAGTACTTC. The genes are TRBV5-1 and TRBJ2-5, with 7 bases lining up with TRBD1. CDR1 is SGHRS and CDR2 is YFSETQ in the germline V gene. CDR3 size: 15 residues. The junction had 5 bases not matched to a gene; V was cut back by 2 bases and J by 1 base.